The 8 T cell receptor beta chains below were found in one sample sequenced in a study of blood T cell repertoires in COVID-19. Sequenced by immunoSEQ multiplex PCR; TCRdb stores in-frame clones only, minus some. The data contain hundreds of thousands of clones, over 75% of them singletons. Sequenced input: peripheral blood. The receptors here all came from a human donor in a cohort sampled during active COVID-19.

The table lists this clone with a count of one. V is TRBV6-2 or TRBV6-3 and J is TRBJ2-3; 12 positions agree with TRBD2. The CDR3 runs to 16 residues. The trim removed 5 bases at V and 3 bases at J, leaving 6 bases unmatched. Germline values: CDR1 MNHEY, CDR2 SVGEGT. The CDR3 nucleotides read TGTGCCAGCAGTCCGCGGACTAGCGGGGTAACAGATACGCAGTATTTT. It is translated as CASSPRTSGVTDTQYF.

This sequence joins TRBV10-1 and TRBJ2-7; maybe TRBD2 (7 bases). Trimming took 0 bases from V and 2 from J, leaving 14 bases between them. The CDR3 totals 16 residues. In germline, CDR1 is WNHNN, CDR2 SYGVQD (reference sequence). The CDR3 region has the DNA TGCGCCAGCAGTGAGTCGAGCGGGACACAGACCTACGAGCAGTACTTC. It codes for CASSESSGTQTYEQYF.

This clone was observed a few times. The gene calls are TRBV2 and TRBJ1-2; D call uncertain. Between the trimmed V and J ends, which lost 5 bases and 0 bases, there was a span of 7 bases. CDR1 and CDR2 from the germline V gene are SNHLY and FYNNEI. This CDR3 has 13 residues. CDR3 nucleotide sequence: TGTGCCAGCAGTACCAGTCCTAACTATGGCTACACCTTC. Translating it yields CASSTSPNYGYTF. Filled out from reference TRBV2 and TRBJ1-2, the complete variable domain reads EPEVTQTPSHQVTQMGQEVILRCVPISNHLYFYWYRQILGQKVEFLVSFYNNEISEKSEIFDDQFSVERPDGSNFTLKIRSTKLEDSAMYFCASSTSPNYGYTFGSGTRLTVV.

This sequence joins TRBV18 and TRBJ1-2; D gene uncertain. Germline V lookup: CDR1 KGHSH, CDR2 LQKENI. CDR3 length: 15 amino acids. Trimming took off 3 bases at V and 4 bases at J, with 15 bases between the two ends. In DNA, the CDR3 is TGTGCCAGCTCACCGGGCAGTACCAACGTCTATGGCTACACCTTC. It specifies CASSPGSTNVYGYTF.

This rearrangement joins TRBV9 to TRBJ2-5, with D tentatively TRBD1 (6 bases). V gave up 0 bases and J gave up 3 bases, with 6 bases separating them. CDR1 and CDR2 (germline): SGDLS, YYNGEE. The CDR3 loop spans 13 amino acids. The CDR3 DNA is TGTGCCAGCAGCGTAGGACAGGAAGAGACCCAGTACTTC. It yields the protein CASSVGQEETQYF.

The V and J genes are TRBV27 and TRBJ1-5, with a possible D match to TRBD1 (6 bases). Trimming took off 10 bases at V and 3 bases at J, with 10 bases between the two ends. Germline V lookup: CDR1 MNHEY, CDR2 SMNVEV (reference sequence). The CDR3 spans 12 residues. This CDR3 reads CATGHPNQPQHF. DNA of the CDR3: TGTGCCACGGGACACCCCAATCAGCCCCAGCATTTT.

J is TRBJ1-2 and V is TRBV7-3; D call uncertain. The CDR3 consists of 12 residues. Germline V gene sequence: CDR1 SGHTA, CDR2 FQGTGA. Trimming shortened V by 5 bases and J by 8 bases, and 12 bases separated the two germline ends. CDR3 sequence: CASSIPGGGYTF. The CDR3 DNA reads as TGTGCCAGCAGCATCCCAGGAGGAGGCTACACCTTC.

A note on this clone: The sample has other DNA sequences that encode this CDR3 too. The rearrangement joins TRBV7-9 to TRBJ2-3, with 7 bases matching TRBD1. Germline V gene data show CDR1 as SEHNR and CDR2 as FQNEAQ (reference sequence). Trimming cost V 1 base and J 3 bases; bases outside gene matches: 4. This CDR3 spans 15 amino acids. CDR3 protein: CASSLEGARTDTQYF. The CDR3 DNA follows: TGTGCCAGCAGCTTAGAGGGGGCGCGAACAGATACGCAGTATTTT.